Below, one T cell receptor (beta chain) is given with its context. These data belong to a study of cytotoxic CD8 clonotypes in ibrutinib-treated CLL. Repertoires were generated with immunoSEQ multiplex PCR, while TCRdb's copy carries only in-frame clones and drops some. The sample includes hundreds of thousands of clones, 70% of them seen just once. The TCR comes from a human donor with chronic lymphocytic leukemia. This material consisted of PBMCs, taken after 24 months of ibrutinib treatment.

CDR3 sequence reads: CASSLWAIAGHNEQFF. CDR3 DNA sequence: TGTGCCAGCAGCTTATGGGCGATAGCGGGGCACAATGAGCAGTTCTTC. V gene TRBV7-3 combines with J gene TRBJ2-1; 8 bases map to TRBD2. CDR1 and CDR2 from the germline V gene are SGHTA and FQGTGA. The CDR3 runs to 16 residues. The V gene end was trimmed by 2 bases and the J gene end by 5 bases; junction bases not matched to a gene: 8.